The 30 T cell receptor beta chains listed next were all sequenced from one sample in a study of cytomegalovirus exposure and HLA in healthy donors. PCR used 60 Vbeta primers and 13 Jbeta primers. TCRdb's table, derived via immunoSEQ multiplex PCR, lists solely in-frame clones and lacks some. Here the sample spans 95,000 to 150,000 clones, about three fifths being singletons. Sequenced: PBMCs. The receptors were gathered from a woman aged 35 to 49 in good health and CMV-seropositive.

The chain carries TRBV11-2 and TRBJ1-4; 10 bases map to TRBD1. V was pared by 5 bases and J by 7 bases, with 7 bases of the junction left unmatched. Germline CDR1 SGHAT, CDR2 FQNNGV. CDR3 length: 15 amino acids. The CDR3, as DNA: TGTGCCAGCAGCATTCTGGGGACAGGGGCTGAAAAACTGTTTTTT. This translates into CASSILGTGAEKLFF.

The DNA for the CDR3 is TGTGCCAGTAGTGTCGGGGGAGCCTACGAGCAGTACTTC. As protein: CASSVGGAYEQYF. The J gene is TRBJ2-7, the V gene TRBV19; possibly TRBD2 for D (6 bases). Germline V gene sequence: CDR1 LNHDA, CDR2 SQIVND (reference sequence). The CDR3 extends over 13 amino acids. V was trimmed by 5 bases and J by 2 bases, leaving 10 bases between them.

The rearrangement links TRBV6-5 to TRBJ2-5; 9 bases match TRBD2. Germline lookup yields CDR1 MNHEY and CDR2 SVGAGI. This CDR3 has 14 amino acids. J gave up 5 bases and V 5 bases, and 6 bases lay outside the gene matches. The CDR3 nucleotides read TGTGCCAGCAGTATAGCGGGAGTGCTGGAGACCCAGTACTTC. Translated: CASSIAGVLETQYF.

The chain recombines TRBV5-8 with TRBJ2-1, with 9 bases fitting TRBD1. The CDR3 is 16 residues long. J gave up 3 bases and V 5 bases, and 9 bases lay outside the gene matches. CDR1 and CDR2 (germline): SGHTS, YDEGEE. The CDR3 sequence is CASSSEQGADYNEQFF. CDR3 coding DNA: TGTGCCAGCAGTTCAGAACAGGGGGCGGACTACAATGAGCAGTTCTTC.

This clone has just one count. V usage is TRBV18 and J usage is TRBJ1-2; 9 bases map to TRBD1. Germline V gene data show CDR1 as KGHSH and CDR2 as LQKENI. CDR3 length equals 15 residues. V was pared by 3 bases and J by 8 bases, with 10 bases of the junction left unmatched. The DNA of the CDR3 is TGTGCCAGCTCACCGGGGGACAGGGTCCTTTGGGGCTACACCTTC. Protein sequence: CASSPGDRVLWGYTF.

The J gene is TRBJ1-1, the V gene TRBV7-9, with TRBD1 as a possible D gene (5 bases). Trimming pared 3 bases from V and 1 base from J, leaving 12 bases between. The length of the CDR3 is 15 residues. The germline V gene has CDR1 SEHNR and CDR2 FQNEAQ (reference sequence). Here the CDR3 reads CASSFPGKGNTEAFF. The CDR3 DNA is TGTGCCAGCAGCTTCCCAGGGAAGGGGAACACTGAAGCTTTCTTT.

This clone was found a few times. The CDR3 loop reads CASSLAGRQETQYF. DNA of the CDR3: TGTGCCAGCAGTTTAGCAGGGCGTCAAGAGACCCAGTACTTC. The chain couples TRBV2 to TRBJ2-5, with D possibly TRBD1 on 5 matching bases. Trimming took 5 bases from V and 2 from J, leaving 12 bases between them. There are 14 residues in the CDR3. Germline V gene data show CDR1 as SNHLY and CDR2 as FYNNEI.

The rearrangement links TRBV6-1 to TRBJ1-5; possibly TRBD1 for D (5 bases). CDR3 length equals 18 residues. Trimming cost V 0 bases and J 3 bases, with 18 bases left between them. Germline lookup yields CDR1 MNHNS and CDR2 SASEGT. CDR3: CASSEAFAGTLNNQPQHF. CDR3 DNA: TGTGCCAGCAGTGAAGCGTTTGCGGGGACTCTAAACAATCAGCCCCAGCATTTT.

This chain connects TRBV5-1 to TRBJ2-2; 7 bases are shared with TRBD1. Germline-derived CDR1 and CDR2 are SGHRS and YFSETQ. Germline trimming cut 4 bases from V and 3 bases from J; bases unmatched to any gene: 6. CDR3 length: 15 residues. The CDR3 DNA reads as TGCGCCAGCAGCCTCCGGACAGGAGACACCGGGGAGCTGTTTTTT. It specifies CASSLRTGDTGELFF.

The chain combines TRBV19 with TRBJ1-5; 7 bases line up with TRBD1. This CDR3 is built from 16 residues. Germline V gene sequence: CDR1 LNHDA, CDR2 SQIVND (reference sequence). V was pared by 1 base and J by 1 base, with 4 bases of the junction left unmatched. The CDR3 region has the DNA TGTGCCAGTAGTATAGGACAGGGAACGAGCAATCAGCCCCAGCATTTT. Translating it yields CASSIGQGTSNQPQHF.

The chain has TRBV5-1 and TRBJ1-1; 7 bases are shared with TRBD1. With 0 bases clipped from V and 2 bases from J, the junction kept 7 bases outside the gene matches. The CDR3 runs to 16 residues. CDR1 is SGHRS and CDR2 is YFSETQ in the germline V gene. Here the CDR3 reads CASSLGGGRGNTEAFF. In nucleotides, the CDR3 is TGCGCCAGCAGCTTGGGAGGGGGCAGGGGAAACACTGAAGCTTTCTTT.

CDR3: CASSELRDSYYEQYF. The CDR3 region has the DNA TGTGCCAGCAGTGAACTCCGGGACAGCTACTACGAGCAGTACTTC. This chain connects TRBV6-1 to TRBJ2-7, with 7 positions matching TRBD1. The CDR3 runs 15 residues. Per the germline V gene, CDR1 is MNHNS and CDR2 is SASEGT. J lost 3 bases, V lost 2 bases, and 7 bases had no gene match.

The chain links TRBV7-9 to TRBJ2-3; 8 bases are a match to TRBD1. This CDR3 is built from 16 residues. The V gene's germline CDR1 is SEHNR and CDR2 FQNEAQ (reference sequence). Unmatched junction bases numbered 9, after V lost 4 bases and J lost 3 bases. CDR3 loop: CASSSTPGQATDTQYF. The DNA of the CDR3 is TGTGCCAGCAGCTCGACTCCGGGACAGGCTACAGATACGCAGTATTTT.

A single count supports this clone. The chain uses TRBV7-9 and TRBJ1-6; perhaps TRBD1 as D (6 bases). Germline CDR1 SEHNR, CDR2 FQNEAQ (reference sequence). The CDR3 totals 13 residues. Trimming removed 5 bases at V and 10 bases at J, with 12 bases between. CDR3 DNA sequence: TGTGCCAGCAGCCACGGGACATCGTCACCCCTCCACTTT. Encoded protein: CASSHGTSSPLHF. The whole variable domain, remainder taken from reference TRBV7-9 and TRBJ1-6, is DTGVSQNPRHKITKRGQNVTFRCDPISEHNRLYWYRQTLGQGPEFLTYFQNEAQLEKSRLLSDRFSAERPKGSFSTLEIQRTEQGDSAMYLCASSHGTSSPLHFGNGTRLTVT.

This clone came up a few times. J is TRBJ1-4 and V is TRBV25-1; D remains ambiguous. Deletions cut 4 bases from V and 8 bases from J, with 8 bases between. Germline V CDR1 and CDR2: MGHDK, SYGVNS. This CDR3 contains 12 residues. The CDR3 sequence: CASSAGVEKLFF. The CDR3 DNA follows: TGTGCCAGCAGTGCGGGAGTGGAAAAACTGTTTTTT.

The chain couples TRBV9 to TRBJ1-1; D is possibly TRBD1 (5 bases). Deletions cut 0 bases from V and 6 bases from J, with 18 bases between. Germline V gene data show CDR1 as SGDLS and CDR2 as YYNGEE. The CDR3 loop spans 16 amino acids. The CDR3 nucleotides are TGTGCCAGCAGCGTAGTTTCTCCCCCTCAGGGTGCTGAAGCTTTCTTT. Translation gives CASSVVSPPQGAEAFF.

CDR3 loop: CASSLAAGLAGGDEQFF. CDR3 in DNA: TGTGCCAGCAGCTTAGCGGCGGGACTAGCGGGAGGGGATGAGCAGTTCTTC. This rearrangement joins TRBV7-9 to TRBJ2-1, with 16 bases matching TRBD2. Trimming took 0 bases from V and 8 from J; bases not matched to a gene: 4. CDR3 length equals 17 residues. Germline CDR1 and CDR2: SEHNR and FQNEAQ (reference sequence).

The gene calls are TRBV10-3 and TRBJ1-4, with 7 bases lining up with TRBD1. Germline V lookup: CDR1 ENHRY, CDR2 SYGVKD. CDR3 length: 14 amino acids. The J segment lost 8 bases and the V segment lost 4 bases, leaving 7 bases of the junction unmatched. The CDR3 DNA is TGTGCCATCAGTGCCGACAGGGACTTGGAAAAACTGTTTTTT. Protein sequence: CAISADRDLEKLFF.

The rearrangement links TRBV19 to TRBJ2-1, with D possibly TRBD2 on 5 matching bases. CDR3 length: 12 residues. In germline, CDR1 is LNHDA, CDR2 SQIVND (reference sequence). V was trimmed by 2 bases and J by 16 bases, leaving 15 bases between them. CDR3 nucleotides: TGTGCCAGTAGTATAATTGGACTGACTACTTTCTTC. Amino acids: CASSIIGLTTFF.

This chain joins TRBV30 and TRBJ1-1; the D gene is possibly TRBD1 (6 bases). Trimming shortened V by 2 bases and J by 4 bases, and 11 bases separated the two germline ends. This CDR3 spans 13 amino acids. Germline CDR1 and CDR2: GTSNPN and SVGIG (reference sequence). The CDR3 is CAWSQGWSTEAFF. CDR3 DNA: TGTGCCTGGAGTCAGGGGTGGAGCACTGAAGCTTTCTTT.

The V and J genes are TRBV6-5 and TRBJ2-7, with TRBD1 matching over 7 bases. The CDR3 consists of 14 residues. Germline assignment: CDR1 MNHEY and CDR2 SVGAGI. V was clipped by 6 bases and J by 1 base; unmatched bases: 6. CDR3 loop: CASSETTGSYEQYF. The CDR3 nucleotides read TGTGCCAGCAGCGAAACGACAGGGTCCTACGAGCAGTACTTC.

The gene calls are TRBV21-1 and TRBJ2-3; no check of the table's D call, TRBD2, against the DNA was made. TRBV21-1 is a listed pseudogene. The CDR3 contains 16 residues. The CDR3 region is CASSNYRQGRGDTQYF. CDR3 sequence (DNA): TGTGCCAGCAGCAATTATCGGCAGGGGAGGGGAGATACGCAGTATTTT.

The chain carries TRBV5-6 and TRBJ2-3; TRBD2 might be the D (6 bases). Germline-derived CDR1 and CDR2 are SGHDT and YYEEEE. V gave up 4 bases and J gave up 1 base, with 13 bases separating them. The CDR3 consists of 15 residues. The CDR3 nucleotides are TGTGCCAGCAGCCTGGGGACTTTCGGCACAGATACGCAGTATTTT. It codes for CASSLGTFGTDTQYF.

The V gene is TRBV7-9, the J gene TRBJ1-1; 7 nucleotides line up with TRBD1. Germline CDR1 and CDR2: SEHNR and FQNEAQ (reference sequence). This CDR3 is built from 15 residues. V was clipped by 6 bases and J by 9 bases; unmatched bases: 16. Written as DNA, the CDR3 is TGTGCCAGCAGACCTCCGACAGGGTACGACATACAAGCTTTCTTT. Translating it yields CASRPPTGYDIQAFF.

This chain connects TRBV7-9 to TRBJ2-6; the D gene is possibly TRBD1 (6 bases). Germline CDR1 reads SEHNR; CDR2 reads FQNEAQ (reference sequence). The CDR3 has 18 amino acids. Trimming pared 1 base from V and 0 bases from J, leaving 13 bases between. The CDR3 coding sequence is TGTGCCAGCAGCTTAGTTGTGGGGGCGCACTCTGGGGCCAACGTCCTGACTTTC. Translated: CASSLVVGAHSGANVLTF.

V and J are TRBV18 and TRBJ1-3, with 7 positions matching TRBD1. The CDR3 loop spans 16 amino acids. Germline CDR1 KGHSH, CDR2 LQKENI. The junction had 5 bases not matched to a gene; V was cut back by 3 bases and J by 0 bases. CDR3 DNA: TGTGCCAGCTCACCTCAGGCAGGGGGCTCTGGAAACACCATATATTTT. It encodes CASSPQAGGSGNTIYF.

The genes are TRBV5-1 and TRBJ2-3, with 9 bases aligning to TRBD1. CDR1 and CDR2 (germline): SGHRS, YFSETQ. This CDR3 region has 15 residues. Trimming at V came to 1 base and at J to 2 bases, leaving 2 bases not matched to a gene. The CDR3 DNA reads TGCGCCAGCAGCTTGTGGGACAGGGACACAGATACGCAGTATTTT. Protein: CASSLWDRDTDTQYF.

This clone came up a few times. The CDR3 DNA reads as TGTGCCAGCAGCTTTGGGGGGGGCGCAGGCTATGGCTACACCTTC. As protein: CASSFGGGAGYGYTF. V usage is TRBV7-2 and J usage is TRBJ1-2; TRBD1 is a possible D gene (6 bases). Trimming took 3 bases from V and 4 from J, leaving 15 bases between them. The germline V gene encodes CDR1 SGHTA and CDR2 FQGNSA. The CDR3 length is 15 residues.

The chain uses TRBV19 and TRBJ2-3; 8 positions match TRBD1. V was clipped by 3 bases and J by 7 bases; unmatched bases: 6. The CDR3 is 14 residues long. CDR1 is LNHDA and CDR2 is SQIVND in the germline V gene (reference sequence). CDR3 coding DNA: TGTGCCAGTAGTATTCAGGGGGCCGCAAATACGCAGTATTTT. This encodes CASSIQGAANTQYF.

This chain joins TRBV5-8 and TRBJ1-5; D uncertain. V lost 5 bases and J 0 bases, leaving 9 bases between the germline ends. The CDR3 is 14 amino acids. Per germline, CDR1 SGHTS and CDR2 YDEGEE. CDR3 residues: CASSFRYSNQPQHF. CDR3 sequence (DNA): TGTGCCAGCAGTTTCCGCTATAGCAATCAGCCCCAGCATTTT.